This T cell receptor (beta chain) was sequenced in a study of T cells in Graves' hyperthyroidism and ophthalmopathy. Template material for amplifying TCR beta CDR3 regions consisted of RNA transcripts. The TCR CDR3 first-round RT-PCR relied on the HTBI primer set. One entry per CDR3 protein results from TCRdb running MiXCR on the multiplex PCR reads. The data contain some 650,000 distinct CDR3 sequences, around 16% of them singletons. Diagnoses used clinical symptoms, serum thyroxine and TRAb, thyroid ultrasound and orbital computed tomography. In regard to this clonotype: Its antigen remains unidentified.

Findings of the study overall: The majority of expanded thyroid clonotypes above 0.001 also appeared in blood. A 13 V-J signature model discriminated ophthalmopathy versus stable hyperthyroidism.

With V trimmed by 5 bases and J by 2 bases, 8 bases remained unmatched. The CDR3 covers 15 residues. Germline values: CDR1 MNHNS, CDR2 SASEGT. The chain has TRBV6-1 and TRBJ2-7; 8 nucleotides match TRBD1. The receptor was derived from a woman between 40 and 50 years old with Graves' ophthalmopathy. Sample: blood. The CDR3: CASSTTGTGPYEQYF. In DNA, the CDR3 is TGTGCCAGCAGTACGACCGGGACAGGACCCTACGAGCAGTACTTC.